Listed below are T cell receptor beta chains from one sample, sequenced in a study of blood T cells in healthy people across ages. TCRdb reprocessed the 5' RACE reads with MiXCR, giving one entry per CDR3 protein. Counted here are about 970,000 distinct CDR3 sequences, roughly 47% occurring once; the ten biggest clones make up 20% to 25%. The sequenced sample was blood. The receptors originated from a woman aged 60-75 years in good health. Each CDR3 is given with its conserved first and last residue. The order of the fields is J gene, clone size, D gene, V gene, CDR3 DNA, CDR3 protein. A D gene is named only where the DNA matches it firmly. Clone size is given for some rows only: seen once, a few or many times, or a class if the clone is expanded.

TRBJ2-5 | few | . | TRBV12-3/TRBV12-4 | TGTGCCAGCAGTTCCCCAGGTCGCGGAGGAGAGACCCAGTACTTC | CASSSPGRGGETQYF
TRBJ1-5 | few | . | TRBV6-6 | TGTGCCAGCAGTACAGGGAATAGCAATCAGCCCCAGCATTTT | CASSTGNSNQPQHF
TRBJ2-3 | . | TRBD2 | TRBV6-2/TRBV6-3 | TGTGCCAGCAGTTACGGGCTAGCGGGAGTCCCCGGTAGAACAGATACGCAGTATTTT | CASSYGLAGVPGRTDTQYF
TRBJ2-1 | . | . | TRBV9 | TGTGCCAGCAGCGCGAGGGTCTCCTACAATGAGCAGTTCTTC | CASSARVSYNEQFF
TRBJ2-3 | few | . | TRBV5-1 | TGCGCCAGCAGGCGGGACACCACAGATACGCAGTATTTT | CASRRDTTDTQYF
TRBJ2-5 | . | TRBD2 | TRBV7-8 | TGTGCCAGCAGACGGACTAGCGGGAAAGAGACCCAGTACTTC | CASRRTSGKETQYF
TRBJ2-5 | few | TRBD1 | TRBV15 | TGTGCCACCAGCAAAAACAGGGGTAGAGAGACCCAGTACTTC | CATSKNRGRETQYF
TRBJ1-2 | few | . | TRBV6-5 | TGTGCCAGCAGTTATTCGGAAACCATCTATGGCTACACCTTC | CASSYSETIYGYTF
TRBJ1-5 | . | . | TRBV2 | TGTGCCAGCAGTGGGGAACAGGCCCTCTTGCCCGAGCGGAATCATTCCCAGCATTTT | CASSGEQALLPERNHSQHF
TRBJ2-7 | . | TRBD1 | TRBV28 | TGTGCCAGCAGGTCCGGGACAGACTACGAGCAGTACTTC | CASRSGTDYEQYF
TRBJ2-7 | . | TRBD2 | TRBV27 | TGTGCCGGCAGTTTATCGTTGTTGGCGGGAGCCCCGGGGGAGCAGTACTTC | CAGSLSLLAGAPGEQYF
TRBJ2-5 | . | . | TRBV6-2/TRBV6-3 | TGTGCCAGCAGTTACGTCGGTCGGTCCAAAGAGACCCAGTACTTC | CASSYVGRSKETQYF
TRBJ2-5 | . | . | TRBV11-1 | TGTGCCAGCAGCTTAGTTCGAAGTACAAGTGAGCAGTACTTC | CASSLVRSTSEQYF
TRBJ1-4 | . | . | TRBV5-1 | TGCGCCAGCAGAGTTTCGGCTTCAGCAACTAATGAAAAACTGTTTTTT | CASRVSASATNEKLFF
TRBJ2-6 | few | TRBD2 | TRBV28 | TGTGCCAGCAGTATGGGGTACTTCGGTCTAGCGGGAGCTGGGGCCAACGTCCTGACTTTC | CASSMGYFGLAGAGANVLTF
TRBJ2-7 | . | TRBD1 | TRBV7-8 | TGTGCCAGCAGCTTAACCCTCCGGGACAGGGGAACCTACGAGCAGTACTTC | CASSLTLRDRGTYEQYF
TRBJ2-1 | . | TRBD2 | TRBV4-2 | TGTGCCAGCAGCCAAGATTTAGCGGGATTCTCCTACAATGAGCAGTTCTTC | CASSQDLAGFSYNEQFF
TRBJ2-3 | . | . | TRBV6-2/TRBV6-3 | TGTGCCAGCAGTTATGCAGCGGGTAATACGCAGTATTTT | CASSYAAGNTQYF
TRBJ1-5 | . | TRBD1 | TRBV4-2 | TGTGCCAGCAGCCAAGATCCCGGGACAGTAAGTCAGCCCCAGCATTTT | CASSQDPGTVSQPQHF
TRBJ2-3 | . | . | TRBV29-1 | TGCAGCGTTGTGTCTGACAGCCCGCGCACAGATACGCAGTATTTT | CSVVSDSPRTDTQYF
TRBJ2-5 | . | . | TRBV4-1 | TGCGCCAGCAGCCAGGGTTCCGGGGGAGAGACCCAGTACTTC | CASSQGSGGETQYF
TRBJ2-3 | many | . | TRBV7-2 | TGTGCCAGCACCCCAAGGCTACTACCCACAGATACGCAGTATTTT | CASTPRLLPTDTQYF
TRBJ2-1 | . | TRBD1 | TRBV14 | TGTGCCAGCAGCATCCAAGGGGGCGGGAATGAGCAGTTCTTC | CASSIQGGGNEQFF
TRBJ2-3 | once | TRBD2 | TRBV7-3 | TGTGCCAGCAGCCCCCTAAGGGGCGGCCGGGGGGCAGATACGCAGTATTTT | CASSPLRGGRGADTQYF
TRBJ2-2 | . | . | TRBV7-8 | TGTGCCAGCAGCTTATGGAAGGGGGACACCGGGGAGCTGTTTTTT | CASSLWKGDTGELFF
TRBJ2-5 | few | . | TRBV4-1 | TGCGCCAGCAGCCCAACCCCATCAGGTGGCGAGACCCAGTACTTC | CASSPTPSGGETQYF
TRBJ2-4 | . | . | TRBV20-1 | TGCAGTGCTACCCGGACAGAGGACATTCAGTACTTC | CSATRTEDIQYF
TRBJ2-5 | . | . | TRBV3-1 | TGTGCCAGCAGCCAAGATGGGGGTTCTAAGGAGACCCAGTACTTC | CASSQDGGSKETQYF
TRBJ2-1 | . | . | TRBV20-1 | TGCAGTGCGTCGAGGAGGGCCTTCGACGATGAGCAGTTCTTC | CSASRRAFDDEQFF
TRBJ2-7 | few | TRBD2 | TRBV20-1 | TGCAGTCCCAGAGACCCAGCGGGAGGGCCCTACGAGCAGTACTTC | CSPRDPAGGPYEQYF
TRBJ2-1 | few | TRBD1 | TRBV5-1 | TGCGCCAGCAGCTTGGCCCCCGGGACAGAGTTTAATGAGCAGTTCTTC | CASSLAPGTEFNEQFF
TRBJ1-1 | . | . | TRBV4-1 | TGCGCCAGCAGCCACCCTTGGCGGCAGAAGAACACTGAAGCTTTCTTT | CASSHPWRQKNTEAFF
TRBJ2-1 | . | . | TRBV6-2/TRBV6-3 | TGTGCCAGCAAGAGTCAAGTTTTTAGCGGTCGCCCCTACAATGAGCAGTTCTTC | CASKSQVFSGRPYNEQFF
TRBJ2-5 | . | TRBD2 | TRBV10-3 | TGTGCCATCAGTAAGGCCGCGGCGGGAGAGACCCAGTACTTT | CAISKAAAGETQYF
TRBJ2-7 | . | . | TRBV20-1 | TGCAGTGTTCAACCCCCACAGGGAGGTTACAATGAGCAGTACTTC | CSVQPPQGGYNEQYF
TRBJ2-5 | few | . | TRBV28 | TGTGCCAGCAGTTTCTACTCCAGGGGAGGGGAGACCCAGTACTTC | CASSFYSRGGETQYF
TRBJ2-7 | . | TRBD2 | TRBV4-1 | TGCGCCAGCAGCCAACATTCTCTCCGGGAGGGGACCTACGAGCAGTACTTC | CASSQHSLREGTYEQYF
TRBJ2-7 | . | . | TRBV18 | TGTGCCAGCTCACGAACCGCGGGACAGATCTCCTACGAGCAGTACTTC | CASSRTAGQISYEQYF
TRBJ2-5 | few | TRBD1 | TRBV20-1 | TGCAGTGCTAGTAGGGGGACAGATATTCGCCGGGAGACCCAGTACTTC | CSASRGTDIRRETQYF
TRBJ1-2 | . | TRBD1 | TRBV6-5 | TGTGCCAGCAGTTACGAGGCAGGGGGCGTTGACTATGGCTACACCTTC | CASSYEAGGVDYGYTF
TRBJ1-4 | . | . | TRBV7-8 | TGTGCCAGCAGCCCCTTGGCTGGTGGCAGGGAGAATGAAAAACTGTTTTTT | CASSPLAGGRENEKLFF
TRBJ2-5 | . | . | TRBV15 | TGTGCCACCAGCAGAGATCTGGGACCACAAGAGACCCAGTACTTC | CATSRDLGPQETQYF
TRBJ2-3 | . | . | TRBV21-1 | TGTGCCAGCAGCCCATTCATTCGACCAGATACGCAGTATTTT | CASSPFIRPDTQYF
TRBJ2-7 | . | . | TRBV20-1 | TGCAGTGCCACATTACCGCTAGCGAATGAGCAGTACTTC | CSATLPLANEQYF
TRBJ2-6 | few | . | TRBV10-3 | TGTGCCATCACCATGGGGGGATCTGGGGCCAACGTCCTGACTTTC | CAITMGGSGANVLTF
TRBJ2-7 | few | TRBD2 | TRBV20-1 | TGCAGTGCCAGACCCATCCGGACTAGCGGGAATCCCTACGAGCAGTACTTC | CSARPIRTSGNPYEQYF
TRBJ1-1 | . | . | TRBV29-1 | TGCAGCGTGGCCGGGACCCCAGGCCCTGAAGCTTTCTTT | CSVAGTPGPEAFF
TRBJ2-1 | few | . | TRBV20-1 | TGCAGTGCCCTCGGAGGGCCCGGATTAAGCTCCTACAATGAGCAGTTCTTC | CSALGGPGLSSYNEQFF
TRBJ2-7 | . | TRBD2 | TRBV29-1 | TGCAGCGTTGATGGGGACTATCCCTCCTACGAGCAGTACTTC | CSVDGDYPSYEQYF
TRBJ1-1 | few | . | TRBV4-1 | TGCGCCAGCAGCCCGCCGGACAGAAAGAACACTGAAGCTTTCTTT | CASSPPDRKNTEAFF